These 23 T cell receptor beta chains originate from one sample sequenced in a study of blood T cell repertoires in COVID-19. The method was immunoSEQ multiplex PCR; TCRdb's version includes in-frame clones alone and lacks a portion of them. The sample consists of 150,000 or so clones, approximately 92% of them appearing once. Sequenced sample: peripheral blood. These receptors were obtained from a man aged 18 to 29 with COVID-19, enrolled during active disease.

The chain recombines TRBV19 with TRBJ2-3; D unresolved. The CDR3 spans 14 residues. Germline-derived CDR1 and CDR2 are LNHDA and SQIVND (reference sequence). The V and J ends lost 3 bases and 2 bases respectively, with 9 bases between them. The CDR3 DNA follows: TGTGCCAGTAGTATCGGGTTCCCCACAGATACGCAGTATTTT. This codes for CASSIGFPTDTQYF.

This chain links TRBV4-1 with TRBJ2-7; D perhaps matches TRBD2 (5 bases). V gave up 0 bases and J gave up 4 bases, with 7 bases separating them. Looked up from germline, CDR1 is MGHRA and CDR2 is YSYEKL. The CDR3 totals 13 residues. CDR3 nucleotide sequence: TGCGCCAGCAGCCAAGATAGGAGGTACGAGCAGTACTTC. Its protein product is CASSQDRRYEQYF.

The chain couples TRBV28 to TRBJ2-7; 8 positions agree with TRBD2. V lost 1 base, J lost 4 bases, and 3 bases stayed unmatched. The CDR3 runs 14 residues. The germline V gene encodes CDR1 MDHEN and CDR2 SYDVKM. CDR3 DNA: TGTGCCAGCAGTTTATCTACTAGCGGTTACGAGCAGTACTTC. The encoded protein is CASSLSTSGYEQYF.

V and J are TRBV28 and TRBJ2-7; 9 bases agree with TRBD2. The V and J ends lost 6 bases and 3 bases, in that order; junction bases with no gene match: 9. This CDR3 contains 15 residues. The germline CDR1 and CDR2 sequences are MDHEN and SYDVKM. The CDR3 sequence is CASSRRTSAYYEQYF. The CDR3 DNA reads as TGTGCCAGCAGCCGCAGGACTAGCGCATACTACGAGCAGTACTTC. Based on the CDR3 plus reference TRBV28 and TRBJ2-7, the full variable domain is DVKVTQSSRYLVKRTGEKVFLECVQDMDHENMFWYRQDPGLGLRLIYFSYDVKMKEKGDIPEGYSVSREKKERFSLILESASTNQTSMYLCASSRRTSAYYEQYFGPGTRLTVT.

The table lists this clone with a few counts. Mismatch with germline at one junction end may stem from a read error. The chain recombines TRBV29-1 with TRBJ1-4; D is unresolved. CDR1 SQVTM and CDR2 ANQGSEA come from the germline V gene. This CDR3 is built from 11 residues. CDR3 amino acids: CSVVDGEKLLF. In DNA form, the CDR3 reads TGCAGCGTTGTGGACGGGGAAAAACTGCTTTTT.

The chain has TRBV11-2 and TRBJ2-5, with D possibly matching TRBD2 (6 bases). Germline values: CDR1 SGHAT, CDR2 FQNNGV. The ends were cut back, 3 bases at V and 4 bases at J, with 12 bases in the middle. The CDR3 loop spans 14 amino acids. The CDR3 loop reads CASSFSGARETQYF. The CDR3, as DNA: TGTGCCAGCAGCTTCTCGGGAGCTCGAGAGACCCAGTACTTC.

CDR3 coding DNA: TGTGCCAGCAGCCGACAGGGCATCCCAACTGAAGCTTTCTTT. Encoded protein: CASSRQGIPTEAFF. The chain has TRBV7-3 and TRBJ1-1, with 7 positions matching TRBD1. J was trimmed by 5 bases and V by 5 bases; bases with no gene match: 8. The germline V gene has CDR1 SGHTA and CDR2 FQGTGA. The CDR3 is made up of 14 amino acids.

This chain connects TRBV9 to TRBJ2-1, with D perhaps matching TRBD1 (5 bases). Between the trimmed V and J ends, which lost 2 bases and 1 base, there was a span of 10 bases. Germline lookup yields CDR1 SGDLS and CDR2 YYNGEE. This CDR3 region has 15 residues. The CDR3 sequence is CASSVGAVSYNEQFF. The CDR3, as DNA: TGTGCCAGCAGCGTTGGGGCTGTTTCCTACAATGAGCAGTTCTTC.

The chain recombines TRBV7-9 with TRBJ1-1, with 11 nucleotides matching TRBD1. This CDR3 has 17 residues. Germline V gives CDR1 SEHNR, CDR2 FQNEAQ (reference sequence). The trim removed 10 bases at V and 4 bases at J, leaving 17 bases unmatched. The CDR3 nucleotides are TGTGCCACCACGATTGGACAGGGGGCGTTGGTTGGCACTGAAGCTTTCTTT. It codes for CATTIGQGALVGTEAFF.

The chain uses TRBV27 and TRBJ2-1, with 14 bases that match TRBD2. The ends lost 5 bases at V and 6 bases at J; junction bases unmatched: 9. CDR3 length: 17 amino acids. Germline assignment: CDR1 MNHEY and CDR2 SMNVEV (reference sequence). CDR3 sequence: CASSPGTSGGSRNEQFF. CDR3 nucleotide sequence: TGTGCCAGCAGTCCAGGGACTAGCGGGGGATCCCGCAATGAGCAGTTCTTC.

This clone was found many times. The genes are TRBV3-1 (or the pseudogene TRBV3-2) and TRBJ1-2; D is perhaps TRBD1 (6 bases). The germline V and J ends were trimmed by 0 bases and 0 bases, with 11 bases remaining between them. Per germline, CDR1 LGHDT and CDR2 YNNKEL (reference sequence). CDR3 length equals 16 residues. CDR3 nucleotide sequence: TGTGCCAGCAGCCAAGATAGGGGGTTGGCTAACTATGGCTACACCTTC. Encoded protein: CASSQDRGLANYGYTF.

The rearrangement joins TRBV7-8 to TRBJ2-1, with D hard to call. The CDR3 totals 15 residues. CDR1 SGHVS and CDR2 FQNEAQ come from the germline V gene. V was clipped by 0 bases and J by 5 bases, with 11 bases between them. CDR3 nucleotides: TGTGCCAGCAGCTTAGCTCACAACCCGAACAATGAGCAGTTCTTC. It yields the protein CASSLAHNPNNEQFF.

This clone was detected a few times. The gene calls are TRBV30 and TRBJ2-3; possibly TRBD2 for D (5 bases). The CDR3 extends over 14 amino acids. V was shortened by 3 bases and J by 0 bases, with 10 bases between the two germline ends. CDR1 is GTSNPN and CDR2 is SVGIG in the germline V gene (reference sequence). As DNA, the CDR3 is TGTGCCTGGAGGAGGGTCCCTAGCACAGATACGCAGTATTTT. Translated: CAWRRVPSTDTQYF.

This chain uses TRBV6-5 with TRBJ1-5; D might be TRBD1 (5 bases). This CDR3 spans 15 amino acids. Germline V lookup: CDR1 MNHEY, CDR2 SVGAGI. V was shortened by 8 bases and J by 4 bases, with 18 bases between the two germline ends. The CDR3 coding sequence is TGTGCCAGCCACGAGTCGACCGGGGGTAATCAGCCCCAGCATTTT. This encodes CASHESTGGNQPQHF.

The chain combines TRBV5-6 with TRBJ2-5; 7 bases are a match to TRBD1. V gave up 0 bases and J gave up 1 base; unmatched junction bases: 3. CDR3 length: 15 residues. Germline assignment: CDR1 SGHDT and CDR2 YYEEEE. CDR3 in amino acids: CASSLGQGTQETQYF. DNA for the CDR3: TGTGCCAGCAGCTTGGGACAGGGAACCCAAGAGACCCAGTACTTC.

This sequence joins TRBV24-1 and TRBJ2-7; 9 bases match TRBD1. This CDR3 has 16 amino acids. V lost 9 bases and J lost 3; bases outside the gene matches: 14. The germline CDR1 and CDR2 sequences are KGHDR and SFDVKD. The CDR3 spells CATFRDRVSPLYEQYF. The DNA of the CDR3 is TGTGCCACCTTCCGGGACAGGGTCTCTCCTCTCTACGAGCAGTACTTC.

The chain carries TRBV19 and TRBJ2-2; D is unclear. The CDR3 length is 13 residues. Trimming shortened V by 7 bases and J by 1 base, and 7 bases separated the two germline ends. Germline CDR1 LNHDA, CDR2 SQIVND (reference sequence). As DNA, the CDR3 is TGTGCCAGTACCCCGCGGAACACCGGGGAGCTGTTTTTT. Protein product: CASTPRNTGELFF.

The rearrangement joins TRBV6-6 to TRBJ2-1, with TRBD2 matching over 7 bases. The length of the CDR3 is 11 residues. CDR1 and CDR2 from the germline V gene are MNHNY and SVGAGI (reference sequence). The CDR3 DNA follows: TGTGCGGGCGGCGGGAGTAATGAGCAGTTCTTC. Its translation is CAGGGSNEQFF.

CDR3 sequence: CASSGTGQFYTQYF. Here the CDR3 DNA reads TGTGCCAGCAGTGGGACAGGGCAATTCTATACGCAGTATTTT. The chain combines TRBV2 with TRBJ2-3; 8 bases line up with TRBD1. This CDR3 has 14 amino acids. The trim removed 4 bases at V and 7 bases at J, leaving 7 bases unmatched. CDR1 SNHLY and CDR2 FYNNEI come from the germline V gene.

The chain couples TRBV9 to TRBJ2-1; TRBD1 matches 10 bases. The CDR3 has 14 residues. The germline gives CDR1 SGDLS, CDR2 YYNGEE. V lost 3 bases to trimming and J lost 4 bases; unmatched junction nucleotides: 1. The CDR3 here is CASSGTGGYNEQFF. In DNA, the CDR3 is TGTGCCAGCAGCGGGACAGGGGGTTACAATGAGCAGTTCTTC.

V is TRBV6-2 or TRBV6-3 and J is TRBJ1-2; no firm D call. The CDR3 runs 13 residues. Germline lookup yields CDR1 MNHEY and CDR2 SVGEGT. V gave up 4 bases and J gave up 1 base, with 7 bases separating them. CDR3 in amino acids: CASSSQINYGYTF. CDR3 in DNA: TGTGCCAGCAGTTCTCAGATTAACTATGGCTACACCTTC.

The V gene is TRBV19, the J gene TRBJ2-1; no reliable D call. This CDR3 region has 15 residues. Germline V lookup: CDR1 LNHDA, CDR2 SQIVND (reference sequence). V shed 3 bases and J shed 8 bases, with 17 bases lying between them. Here the CDR3 DNA reads TGTGCCAGTAGTATGAGCCGGGTCCATACGGATGAGCAGTTCTTC. This gives the protein CASSMSRVHTDEQFF.

The V call is TRBV6-6, the J call TRBJ1-6, with D perhaps TRBD1 (5 bases). V was shortened by 5 bases and J by 6 bases, with 14 bases between the two germline ends. The CDR3 runs to 15 residues. Germline-derived CDR1 and CDR2 are MNHNY and SVGAGI (reference sequence). This chain's CDR3 is CASSQLLQGNSPLHF. In DNA form, the CDR3 reads TGTGCCAGCAGTCAGTTACTGCAGGGTAATTCACCCCTCCACTTT.